The next 7 T cell receptor beta chains were all read from a single sample in a study of blood T cell repertoires in COVID-19. Profiled with immunoSEQ multiplex PCR; TCRdb holds only in-frame clones, not every one. The sample holds more than 300,000 clones; around 87% are singletons and the top ten take over 9.5%. Sequencing was carried out using peripheral blood. The source of these receptors is a woman between 25 and 40 years old with COVID-19, enrolled during active disease.

This chain uses TRBV27 with TRBJ1-2, with TRBD1 matching over 8 bases. In germline, CDR1 is MNHEY, CDR2 SMNVEV (reference sequence). Unmatched junction bases numbered 8, after V lost 0 bases and J lost 8 bases. This CDR3 contains 15 residues. The CDR3 sequence is CASSLSPGGVRGYTF. CDR3 bases: TGTGCCAGCAGTTTATCGCCAGGGGGCGTGCGGGGCTACACCTTC.

This rearrangement joins TRBV5-1 to TRBJ2-2, with 10 nucleotides matching TRBD2. The germline V gene has CDR1 SGHRS and CDR2 YFSETQ. This CDR3 spans 16 amino acids. V shed 4 bases and J 0 bases; nucleotides not matched to a gene: 3. The chain's CDR3 is CASSPLAGTNTGELFF. The CDR3, as DNA: TGCGCCAGCAGCCCACTAGCGGGGACGAACACCGGGGAGCTGTTTTTT.

This chain joins TRBV15 and TRBJ1-1, with a possible D match to TRBD1 (5 bases). This CDR3 has 13 residues. V was pared by 0 bases and J by 7 bases, with 9 bases between. CDR1 and CDR2 from the germline V gene are LNHNV and YYDKDF (reference sequence). Here the CDR3 reads CATSREGLDEAFF. CDR3 sequence (DNA): TGTGCCACCAGCAGAGAGGGGCTAGATGAAGCTTTCTTT.

V usage is TRBV10-3 and J usage is TRBJ1-5; 7 bases fit TRBD1. The CDR3 extends over 20 amino acids. The J segment lost 5 bases and the V segment lost 6 bases, leaving 25 bases of the junction unmatched. Germline V gives CDR1 ENHRY, CDR2 SYGVKD. CDR3 sequence (DNA): TGTGCCATCAGCAGACCAGAAGGGGGGTCACAAGACAGGGTGGATCAGCCCCAGCATTTT. Translated, it gives CAISRPEGGSQDRVDQPQHF.

The chain has TRBV6-2 or TRBV6-3 and TRBJ2-7; 13 bases line up with TRBD2. CDR3 length: 16 residues. In germline, CDR1 is MNHEY, CDR2 SVGEGT. With 5 bases clipped from V and 4 bases from J, the junction kept 8 bases outside the gene matches. CDR3 in amino acids: CASSTRTSGRTYEQYF. The CDR3 nucleotides read TGTGCCAGCAGTACGCGGACTAGCGGGAGAACGTACGAGCAGTACTTC.

This chain links TRBV6-2 or TRBV6-3 with TRBJ1-3; D remains ambiguous. Germline assignment: CDR1 MNHEY and CDR2 SVGEGT. V was trimmed by 2 bases and J by 7 bases, leaving 9 bases between them. The CDR3 is 13 residues long. CDR3 coding DNA: TGTGCCAGCAGTTACAACAACGGGAACACCATATATTTT. Residues: CASSYNNGNTIYF.

The V gene is TRBV18, the J gene TRBJ2-7; 7 bases are shared with TRBD1. With V trimmed by 5 bases and J by 7 bases, 14 bases remained unmatched. The CDR3 contains 15 residues. CDR1 and CDR2 (germline): KGHSH, LQKENI. Here the CDR3 reads CASSSDSTGPGEQYF. The CDR3 DNA reads TGTGCCAGCTCATCGGATTCGACAGGGCCGGGAGAGCAGTACTTC.